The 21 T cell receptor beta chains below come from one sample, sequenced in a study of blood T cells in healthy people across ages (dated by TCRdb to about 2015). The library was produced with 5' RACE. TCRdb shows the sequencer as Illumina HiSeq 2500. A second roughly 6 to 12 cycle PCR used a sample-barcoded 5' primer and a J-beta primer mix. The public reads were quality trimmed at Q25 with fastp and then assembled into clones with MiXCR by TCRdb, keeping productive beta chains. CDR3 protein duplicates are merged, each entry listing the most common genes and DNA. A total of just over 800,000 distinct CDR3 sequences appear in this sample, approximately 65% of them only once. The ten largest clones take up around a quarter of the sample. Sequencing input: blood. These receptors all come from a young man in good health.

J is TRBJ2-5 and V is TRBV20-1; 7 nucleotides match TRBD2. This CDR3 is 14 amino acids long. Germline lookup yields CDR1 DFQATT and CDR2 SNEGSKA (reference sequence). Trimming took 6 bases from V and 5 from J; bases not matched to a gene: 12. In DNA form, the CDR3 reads TGCAGTGCGCGTGAGCGGACTAGAGGGGAGACCCAGTACTTC. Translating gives CSARERTRGETQYF.

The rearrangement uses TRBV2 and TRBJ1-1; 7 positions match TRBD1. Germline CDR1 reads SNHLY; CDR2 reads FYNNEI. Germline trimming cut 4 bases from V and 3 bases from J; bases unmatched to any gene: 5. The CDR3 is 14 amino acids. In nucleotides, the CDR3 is TGTGCCAGCAGTGTCCAGGGGGGTGACACTGAAGCTTTCTTT. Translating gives CASSVQGGDTEAFF. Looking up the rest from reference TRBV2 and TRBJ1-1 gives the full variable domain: EPEVTQTPSHQVTQMGQEVILRCVPISNHLYFYWYRQILGQKVEFLVSFYNNEISEKSEIFDDQFSVERPDGSNFTLKIRSTKLEDSAMYFCASSVQGGDTEAFFGQGTRLTVV.

The CDR3 sequence is CASSLASTGNTEAFF. CDR3 nucleotides: TGTGCCAGCAGCTTAGCGTCGACTGGGAACACTGAAGCTTTCTTT. V and J are TRBV7-9 and TRBJ1-1; no firm D call. This CDR3 spans 15 amino acids. CDR1 and CDR2 (germline): SEHNR, FQNEAQ (reference sequence). V was shortened by 0 bases and J by 1 base, with 9 bases between the two germline ends.

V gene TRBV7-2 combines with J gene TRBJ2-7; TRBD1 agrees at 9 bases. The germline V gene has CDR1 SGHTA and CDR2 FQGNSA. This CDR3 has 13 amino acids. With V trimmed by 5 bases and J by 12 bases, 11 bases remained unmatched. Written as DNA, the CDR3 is TGTGCCAGCAGCGTGGGGACAGGGAAGGACCTGTACTTC. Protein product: CASSVGTGKDLYF.

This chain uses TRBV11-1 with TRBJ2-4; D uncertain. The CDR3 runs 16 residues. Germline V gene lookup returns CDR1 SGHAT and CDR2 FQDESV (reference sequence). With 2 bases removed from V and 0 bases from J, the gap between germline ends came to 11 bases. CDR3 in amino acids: CASSLSGIIAKNIQYF. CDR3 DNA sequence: TGTGCCAGCAGCTTATCGGGCATCATAGCCAAAAACATTCAGTACTTC.

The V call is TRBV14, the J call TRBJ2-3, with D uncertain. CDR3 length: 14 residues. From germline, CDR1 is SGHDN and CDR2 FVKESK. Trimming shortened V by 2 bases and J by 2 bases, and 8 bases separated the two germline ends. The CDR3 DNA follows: TGTGCCAGCAGCCAATTCTACAACACAGATACGCAGTATTTT. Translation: CASSQFYNTDTQYF.

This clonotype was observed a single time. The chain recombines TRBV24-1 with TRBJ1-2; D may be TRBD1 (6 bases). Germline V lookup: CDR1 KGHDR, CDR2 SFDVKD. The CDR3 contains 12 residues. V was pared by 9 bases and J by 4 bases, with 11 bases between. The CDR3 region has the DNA TGTGCCACCTCGGGGGACACCTATGGCTACACCTTC. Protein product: CATSGDTYGYTF.

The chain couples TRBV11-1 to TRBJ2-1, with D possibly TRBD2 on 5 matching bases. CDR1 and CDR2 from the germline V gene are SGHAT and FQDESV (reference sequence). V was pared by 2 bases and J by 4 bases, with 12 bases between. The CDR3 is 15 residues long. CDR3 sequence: CASSLLVGVYNEQFF. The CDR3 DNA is TGTGCCAGCAGCTTATTAGTCGGGGTTTACAATGAGCAGTTCTTC.

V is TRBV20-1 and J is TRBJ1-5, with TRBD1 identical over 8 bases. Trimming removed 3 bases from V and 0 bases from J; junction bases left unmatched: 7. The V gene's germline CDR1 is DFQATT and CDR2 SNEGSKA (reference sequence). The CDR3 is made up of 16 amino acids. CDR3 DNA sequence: TGCAGTGCTAGTGGGACAGGAGGAAATAGCAATCAGCCCCAGCATTTT. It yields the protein CSASGTGGNSNQPQHF.

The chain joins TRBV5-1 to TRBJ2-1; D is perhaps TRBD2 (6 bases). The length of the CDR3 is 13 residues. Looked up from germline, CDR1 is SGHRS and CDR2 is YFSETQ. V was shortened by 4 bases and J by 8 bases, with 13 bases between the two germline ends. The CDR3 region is CASSHAEGDEQFF. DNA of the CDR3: TGCGCCAGCAGCCACGCGGAGGGCGATGAGCAGTTCTTC.

CDR3 protein: CASSLGGLAAEQFF. CDR3 nucleotide sequence: TGTGCCAGCAGTTTAGGGGGCCTAGCGGCTGAGCAGTTCTTC. The chain links TRBV27 to TRBJ2-1, with a possible D match to TRBD2 (7 bases). CDR3 length: 14 amino acids. Germline V lookup: CDR1 MNHEY, CDR2 SMNVEV (reference sequence). Trimming took off 2 bases at V and 9 bases at J, with 14 bases between the two ends.

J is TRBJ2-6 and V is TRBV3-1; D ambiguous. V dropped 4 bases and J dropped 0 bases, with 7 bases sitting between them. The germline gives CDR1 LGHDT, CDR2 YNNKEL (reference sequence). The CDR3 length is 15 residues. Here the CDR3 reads CASSPRHSGANVLTF. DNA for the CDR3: TGTGCCAGCAGCCCCCGGCACTCTGGGGCCAACGTCCTGACTTTC.

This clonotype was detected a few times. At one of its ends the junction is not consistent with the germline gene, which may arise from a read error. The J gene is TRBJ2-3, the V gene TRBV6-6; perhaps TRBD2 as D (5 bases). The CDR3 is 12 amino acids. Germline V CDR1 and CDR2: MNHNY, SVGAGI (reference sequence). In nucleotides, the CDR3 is TGTGCTAGCAGTTACTCTATCCGGGAGCAGTATTTT. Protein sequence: CASSYSIREQYF.

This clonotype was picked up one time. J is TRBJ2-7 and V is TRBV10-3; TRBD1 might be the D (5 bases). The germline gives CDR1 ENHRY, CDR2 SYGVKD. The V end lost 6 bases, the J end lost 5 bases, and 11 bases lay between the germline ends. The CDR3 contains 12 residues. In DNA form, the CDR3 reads TGTGCCATCAGAAAACAGGATGACGAGCAGTACTTC. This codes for CAIRKQDDEQYF.

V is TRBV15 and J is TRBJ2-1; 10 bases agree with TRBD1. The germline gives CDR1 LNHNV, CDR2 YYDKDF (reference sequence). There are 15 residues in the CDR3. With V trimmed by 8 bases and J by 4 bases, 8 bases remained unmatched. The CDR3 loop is CATGSGQGRYNEQFF. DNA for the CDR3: TGTGCCACCGGCTCGGGACAGGGGCGGTACAATGAGCAGTTCTTC.

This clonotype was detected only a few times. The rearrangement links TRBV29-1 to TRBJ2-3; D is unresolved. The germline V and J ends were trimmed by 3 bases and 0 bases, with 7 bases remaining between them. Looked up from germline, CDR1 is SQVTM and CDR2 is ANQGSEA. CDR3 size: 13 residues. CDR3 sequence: CSVDGQSTDTQYF. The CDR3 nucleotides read TGCAGCGTTGACGGGCAGAGCACAGATACGCAGTATTTT.

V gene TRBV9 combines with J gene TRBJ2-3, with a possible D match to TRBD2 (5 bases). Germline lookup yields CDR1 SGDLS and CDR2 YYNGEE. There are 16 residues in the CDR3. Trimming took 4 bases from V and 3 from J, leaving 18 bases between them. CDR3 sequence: CASSNGPDLWTDTQYF. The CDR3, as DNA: TGTGCCAGCAGCAATGGCCCGGACTTATGGACAGATACGCAGTATTTT.

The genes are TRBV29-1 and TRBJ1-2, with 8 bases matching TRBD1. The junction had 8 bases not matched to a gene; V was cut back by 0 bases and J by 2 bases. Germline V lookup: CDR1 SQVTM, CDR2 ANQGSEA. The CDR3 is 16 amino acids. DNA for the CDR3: TGCAGCGTTGAAGAACCCCAGGGGGCTCGGAACTATGGCTACACCTTC. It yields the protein CSVEEPQGARNYGYTF.

Here the CDR3 reads CASSVSGGEMDTQYF. The DNA of the CDR3 is TGTGCCAGCAGCGTCAGCGGGGGGGAGATGGATACGCAGTATTTT. The rearrangement uses TRBV9 and TRBJ2-3; 10 positions match TRBD2. Trimming at V came to 2 bases and at J to 6 bases, leaving 6 bases not matched to a gene. The CDR3 has 15 amino acids. In germline, CDR1 is SGDLS, CDR2 YYNGEE.

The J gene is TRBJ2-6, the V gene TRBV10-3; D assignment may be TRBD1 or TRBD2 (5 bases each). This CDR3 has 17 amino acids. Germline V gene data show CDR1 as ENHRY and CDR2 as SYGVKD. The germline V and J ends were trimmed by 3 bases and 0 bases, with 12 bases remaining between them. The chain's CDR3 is CAISDEGAGSGANVLTF. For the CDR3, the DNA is TGTGCCATCAGTGATGAAGGGGCGGGCTCTGGGGCCAACGTCCTGACTTTC.

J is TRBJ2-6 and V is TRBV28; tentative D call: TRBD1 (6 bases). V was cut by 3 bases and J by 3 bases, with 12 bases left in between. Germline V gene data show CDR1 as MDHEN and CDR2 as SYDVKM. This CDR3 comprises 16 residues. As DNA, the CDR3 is TGTGCCAGCAGTTTCTCAGGGGCAGGTGGGGCCAACGTCCTGACTTTC. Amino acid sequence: CASSFSGAGGANVLTF. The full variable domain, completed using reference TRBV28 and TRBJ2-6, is DVKVTQSSRYLVKRTGEKVFLECVQDMDHENMFWYRQDPGLGLRLIYFSYDVKMKEKGDIPEGYSVSREKKERFSLILESASTNQTSMYLCASSFSGAGGANVLTFGAGSRLTVL.